The TCR beta chain under discussion was sequenced for a study of regulatory T cells in long-lasting Graves disease (dated by TCRdb to 2020 to 2023). About the full investigation: Patients with newly diagnosed Graves' disease had been on antithyroid drugs for under 3 months. Peripheral blood TCR sequencing and RNA sequencing compared persistent Graves' disease patients with newly diagnosed Graves' disease patients. A total of some 35 samples underwent TCR sequencing, from some 13 patients with persistent Graves' disease and about 20 patients with newly diagnosed Graves' disease. The study was conducted in China and was registered as a clinical trial. Results and caveats for the whole study, not just this receptor: Sequencing and analysis were limited to the TCR beta chain. Persistent patients shared more public clonotypes among themselves (around 3,000) than newly diagnosed patients did (more than 950). Peripheral blood alone was examined, since thyroid tissue, which constituted the primary lesion, could not be accessed. The small sample size was acknowledged by the authors as a limitation that may reduce accuracy. Compared with newly diagnosed patients, patients with persistent Graves' disease had lower TCR Shannon entropy and fewer highly expanded clones, which suggests clonal expansion. Persistent disease showed preferential use of TRBV28, TRBJ1-2 and TRBJ2-5, whereas newly diagnosed disease favored TRBV20-1 and TRBJ2-1.

V loses 0 bases at its end and J loses 4 bases; junction bases beyond the gene matches: 3. Taken from cysteine to phenylalanine, the CDR3 has 14 residues. The sequence is cut down to CDR3 DNA, 42 bases in frame from base 1. As encoded in the germline V gene (reference sequence), CDR1 is GTSNPN while CDR2 is SVGIG. In the case of this clonotype: It has no known antigen specificity. Qualities for individual bases were not recorded, and no much larger clone is one base off.

The library was generated by multiplex PCR. Sequenced using an Illumina HiSeq 4000. CDR3 regions were amplified by Arm-PCR with iRepertoire HTBI primers to construct TCR beta libraries. Before sequencing, the PCR products underwent gel purification. As for the original processing: Gene usage analysis of CDR3 amino acid clonotypes relied on the roughly 60 TRBV and 14 TRBJ segments identified across samples. COPE and FqMerger were used to merge filtered high-quality paired reads into contigs. Contigs were aligned with BLAST to IMGT TRBV, TRBD and TRBJ reference genes, and CDR3 was defined per IMGT. Clonotypes above 0.1% frequency were classified as highly expanded clones. Shannon entropy was used to measure repertoire diversity, and the Gini coefficient was used to measure V-J evenness. Clonotypes shared by more than one individual were considered public. TCRdb reprocessed the public reads (quality trimming at Q25 with fastp, clone calling with MiXCR) and kept in-frame beta chains. Duplicate CDR3 protein sequences are folded into a single record with the most common DNA and genes. TCRdb's processing, not the study's, gives the V and J calls here. This sample lists fewer than 500,000 distinct CDR3 sequences; 15% to 20% were detected once. The ten largest account for 12% of the sample.

The time point label on this specimen signifies: newly diagnosed GD, antithyroid drugs for less than 3 months. RNA was extracted from PBMCs in TRIzol for both TCR sequencing and RNA sequencing. The diagnosis of Graves' disease was made according to American Thyroid Association guidelines. The patients came from an endocrinology department in Xi'an, China. From each patient, approximately 9.9 milliliters of peripheral blood was collected into an EDTA anticoagulant tube. PBMCs were isolated by Ficoll Paque Plus density gradient separation without further T cell sorting. An Agilent 2100 Bioanalyzer and agarose gel were used to assess RNA quality, and a NanoDrop 2000 was used to measure RNA concentration. The sample also formed part of further work on T cells in Graves' hyperthyroidism and ophthalmopathy. Looking at the second paper: Stable Graves' hyperthyroidism was defined as no progression to ophthalmopathy during 18 months of follow-up. Hyperthyroidism patients were newly diagnosed, had a disease duration of under 2 months, and were aged 18 to 65 years. Patients with uncontrolled infections, other autoimmune diseases, pregnancy or lactation were excluded. Clinical symptoms, serum thyroxine and TRAb, thyroid ultrasound, and orbital computed tomography formed the basis for the diagnoses. A first-round RT-PCR of the TCR CDR3 used the HTBI primer set with the Qiagen OneStep RT-PCR kit. Most expanded thyroid clonotypes (frequency above 0.001) were also detected in blood, suggesting blood repertoires may reflect thyroid immune responses. In cross-validation, a model built on a 13 V-J signature told ophthalmopathy apart from stable hyperthyroidism with approximately 91% sensitivity and around 83% specificity, and in testing the same model reached 80%/75%. In validation, progression to ophthalmopathy was predicted by the model with nearly 71% sensitivity and 72.22% specificity, a median of approximately 7.1 months before onset. TCR V-J signatures able to tell the groups apart were searched for in a discovery cohort of approximately 95 patients, of whom 43 had Graves' ophthalmopathy and some 60 had stable Graves' hyperthyroidism. Prospective prediction of ophthalmopathy was tested in an independent validation cohort of fewer than 20 hyperthyroidism patients and 15 to 17 patients who later progressed to ophthalmopathy. The 100 or so discovery patients were randomly split 7:3 into training and test sets. The study also compared thyroid tissue and blood T-cell repertoires from more than 5 Graves' hyperthyroidism patients. After blood sampling, hyperthyroidism patients were treated with methimazole at a starting dose of 30 mg daily, and ophthalmopathy patients were treated with high-dose intravenous methylprednisolone. The libraries were constructed in a second round of multiplex PCR and then size-selected and purified. Paired-end sequencing of the libraries was performed with 100 bp reads on an Illumina HiSeq2000. SOAPnuke was used to process the raw data, with reads discarded if the reads contained adapters or uncalled bases, had a mean Phred below 15, or lacked an exact constant-primer or identifier match. COPE v1.2.5 was used to merge the high-quality paired reads, and each unique nucleotide sequence was defined as a clonotype. MiTCR v1.1 was used to align clonotypes to the IMGT TRBV, TRBD and TRBJ reference segments. Only V-J combinations with frequency above 0.0001, covering about 99% of repertoires, were analysed. The TCS score was defined as F50 (clonal expansion) divided by E x V (chaos), with BLOSUM62-based TCRdist calculated between CDR3 peptides within each V-J. Welch's t-statistics and random forest reduced roughly 530 V-J features to roughly 13, which were used in a naive Bayes classifier (R e1071). Sample size was not statistically predetermined, and investigators were not blinded to group allocation. TCR Vbeta CDR3 sequencing of around 130 peripheral blood samples (roughly 41 ophthalmopathy, over 70 hyperthyroidism and roughly 17 progressor patients) is reported in the paper.

The chain couples TRBV30 to TRBJ1-5; the junction holds 7 bases that match TRBD1. The receptor was derived from a man aged 40-50 years with Graves disease. Donor details come from another sample of the same person, matched by shared clones. The input for sequencing was peripheral blood mononuclear cells (PBMCs), taken at new diagnosis, from a patient treated with antithyroid drugs. The sequenced DNA: TGTGCCTGGAGTGTGACAGGGATTAATCAGCCCCAGCATTTT. Translated, it reads CAWSVTGINQPQHF.